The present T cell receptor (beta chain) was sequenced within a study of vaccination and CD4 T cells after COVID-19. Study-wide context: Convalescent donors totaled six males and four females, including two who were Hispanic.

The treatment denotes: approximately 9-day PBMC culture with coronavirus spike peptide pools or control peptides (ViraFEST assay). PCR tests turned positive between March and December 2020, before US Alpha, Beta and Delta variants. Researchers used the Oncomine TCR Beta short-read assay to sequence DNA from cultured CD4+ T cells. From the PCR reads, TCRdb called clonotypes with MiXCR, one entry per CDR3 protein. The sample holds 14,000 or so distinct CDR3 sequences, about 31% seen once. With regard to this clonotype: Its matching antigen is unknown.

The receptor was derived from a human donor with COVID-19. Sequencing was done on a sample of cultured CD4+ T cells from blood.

CDR3 bases: TGTGCCAGCAACGACCGACCCGCCGCTACGCAGTATTTT. Amino acid sequence: CASNDRPAATQYF. The V call is TRBV9, the J call TRBJ2-3; D is unclear. This CDR3 region has 13 residues. The germline V gene encodes CDR1 SGDLS and CDR2 YYNGEE. Trimming left V 6 bases short and J 8 bases short, with 16 bases between.